Following are 15 T cell receptor beta chains from one sample sequenced in a study of T cells in Graves' hyperthyroidism and ophthalmopathy. Template material for amplifying TCR beta CDR3 regions consisted of RNA transcripts. The primer set for the first-round RT-PCR of the TCR CDR3 was HTBI. TCRdb fed the multiplex PCR reads into MiXCR, producing one record per CDR3 protein. The sample has hundreds of thousands of distinct CDR3 sequences; roughly 14% are singletons. Sequenced: blood. The source is a woman younger than 30 with Graves' hyperthyroidism.

This clonotype was recorded a few times. This rearrangement joins TRBV19 to TRBJ1-1; 7 nucleotides line up with TRBD1. V shed 6 bases and J 4 bases; nucleotides not matched to a gene: 11. The V gene's germline CDR1 is LNHDA and CDR2 SQIVND (reference sequence). This CDR3 contains 15 residues. CDR3 nucleotide sequence: TGTGCCAGTAGACAGGACAGGATTTTTTTCACTGAAGCTTTCTTT. Protein product: CASRQDRIFFTEAFF. The variable domain in full, with the rest retrieved from reference TRBV19 and TRBJ1-1, is DGGITQSPKYLFRKEGQNVTLSCEQNLNHDAMYWYRQDPGQGLRLIYYSQIVNDFQKGDIAEGYSVSREKKESFPLTVTSAQKNPTAFYLCASRQDRIFFTEAFFGQGTRLTVV.

This clonotype has at least ten counts. The chain combines TRBV7-9 with TRBJ2-5; D ambiguous. CDR1 and CDR2 (germline): SEHNR, FQNEAQ (reference sequence). V was cut by 5 bases and J by 5 bases, with 6 bases left in between. The CDR3 runs to 11 residues. The CDR3 DNA reads TGTGCCAGCAGCCCCCTCGAGACCCAGTACTTC. The encoded protein is CASSPLETQYF. Looking up the rest from reference TRBV7-9 and TRBJ2-5 gives the full variable domain: DTGVSQNPRHKITKRGQNVTFRCDPISEHNRLYWYRQTLGQGPEFLTYFQNEAQLEKSRLLSDRFSAERPKGSFSTLEIQRTEQGDSAMYLCASSPLETQYFGPGTRLLVL.

This clonotype was recorded a few times. The J gene is TRBJ2-1, the V gene TRBV14, with 7 bases aligning to TRBD2. The V gene end was trimmed by 0 bases and the J gene end by 2 bases; junction bases not matched to a gene: 4. The CDR3 runs to 16 residues. Looked up from germline, CDR1 is SGHDN and CDR2 is FVKESK. The CDR3 sequence is CASSQDFAGAYNEQFF. In nucleotides, the CDR3 is TGTGCCAGCAGCCAAGATTTCGCGGGAGCCTACAATGAGCAGTTCTTC.

This clonotype was seen many times. The chain couples TRBV28 to TRBJ2-5; tentatively, D is TRBD1 or TRBD2 (5 bases each). Looked up from germline, CDR1 is MDHEN and CDR2 is SYDVKM. CDR3 length: 17 residues. Deletions cut 4 bases from V and 4 bases from J, with 22 bases between. CDR3 residues: CASSSGGTGTVRETQYF. In DNA form, the CDR3 reads TGTGCCAGCAGTTCCGGAGGCACGGGGACGGTCCGAGAGACCCAGTACTTC.

V is TRBV19 and J is TRBJ1-1; maybe TRBD1 (6 bases). CDR1 and CDR2 (germline): LNHDA, SQIVND (reference sequence). V was cut by 6 bases and J by 9 bases, with 17 bases left in between. This CDR3 contains 13 residues. CDR3: CASSTGGGEKAFF. The CDR3 bases are TGTGCCAGTAGCACGGGGGGCGGGGAGAAAGCTTTCTTT. The full variable domain, with the rest looked up from reference TRBV19 and TRBJ1-1, is DGGITQSPKYLFRKEGQNVTLSCEQNLNHDAMYWYRQDPGQGLRLIYYSQIVNDFQKGDIAEGYSVSREKKESFPLTVTSAQKNPTAFYLCASSTGGGEKAFFGQGTRLTVV.

The chain links TRBV20-1 to TRBJ2-4; 12 bases are a match to TRBD2. V lost 3 bases to trimming and J lost 1 base; unmatched junction nucleotides: 4. The CDR3 is made up of 16 amino acids. Germline lookup yields CDR1 DFQATT and CDR2 SNEGSKA (reference sequence). CDR3 region: CSASFGLAGAKNIQYF. The CDR3 region has the DNA TGCAGTGCTAGCTTCGGACTAGCGGGGGCCAAAAACATTCAGTACTTC.

Concerning this clonotype itself: Being one base from a much bigger clone, this may be a read error. V is TRBV3-1 and J is TRBJ2-7, with D perhaps assigned TRBD1 or TRBD2 (6 bases each). CDR1 and CDR2 from the germline V gene are LGHDT and YNNKEL (reference sequence). The CDR3 is 14 residues long. The V end was cut by 1 base, the J end by 9 bases, with 16 bases between. CDR3 sequence (DNA): TGTGCCAGCAGCCAAGTCAAGGGGGGTGCAGGGCAGTACTTC. It is translated as CASSQVKGGAGQYF.

This clonotype was observed at least ten times. The chain employs TRBV7-6 and TRBJ2-7; TRBD2 is a possible D gene (6 bases). Deletions cut 5 bases from V and 4 bases from J, with 18 bases between. Germline V gene lookup returns CDR1 SGHVS and CDR2 FNYEAQ. The CDR3 is made up of 15 amino acids. This CDR3 is CASSPYGARGYEQYF. CDR3 bases: TGTGCCAGCAGCCCTTACGGGGCTCGGGGGTACGAGCAGTACTTC.

This clonotype was seen repeatedly, ten times or more. The chain employs TRBV5-1 and TRBJ2-5, with 7 bases lining up with TRBD2. Unmatched junction bases numbered 4, after V lost 5 bases and J lost 3 bases. In germline, CDR1 is SGHRS, CDR2 YFSETQ. The CDR3 is 13 amino acids. The CDR3 nucleotides read TGCGCCAGCAGACCCGGACTAGAAGAGACCCAGTACTTC. This gives the protein CASRPGLEETQYF.

The table lists this clonotype with many counts. The chain joins TRBV20-1 to TRBJ2-3, with TRBD2 matching over 7 bases. V shed 6 bases, J shed 0 bases, and the junction held 15 bases outside the gene matches. Germline-derived CDR1 and CDR2 are DFQATT and SNEGSKA (reference sequence). The CDR3 spans 17 residues. CDR3 nucleotides: TGCAGTGCAGCAAGGGCTAGCGGAAGCATTAGCACAGATACGCAGTATTTT. This sequence encodes CSAARASGSISTDTQYF.

The CDR3 loop reads CSARDGGTSTDTQYF. CDR3 bases: TGCAGTGCTAGAGACGGGGGGACTAGCACAGATACGCAGTATTTT. The chain uses TRBV20-1 and TRBJ2-3; 7 bases line up with TRBD2. V shed 0 bases, J shed 0 bases, and the junction held 3 bases outside the gene matches. Germline V lookup: CDR1 DFQATT, CDR2 SNEGSKA (reference sequence). CDR3 length: 15 residues.

The table lists this clonotype with many counts. The rearrangement joins TRBV11-2 to TRBJ1-4; TRBD1 matches at 7 bases. Germline CDR1 and CDR2: SGHAT and FQNNGV. V lost 6 bases and J lost 8; bases outside the gene matches: 9. The length of the CDR3 is 14 residues. CDR3 in amino acids: CASRNRGDLEKLFF. The CDR3 DNA reads as TGTGCCAGCAGAAACAGGGGAGACTTGGAAAAACTGTTTTTT.

A single count supports this clonotype. This may be a read error: a much more frequent sequence differs by one nucleotide. The chain has TRBV5-1 and TRBJ2-7, with D perhaps TRBD1 (6 bases). The J call may be faulty, since TRBJ2-1 better matches the DNA end. The CDR3 sequence is 14 residues long. The germline CDR1 and CDR2 sequences are SGHRS and YFSETQ. The CDR3 nucleotides read TGCGCCAGTTATCAACAGGGACGGTCCTACGAGCAGTTCTTC. Protein: CASYQQGRSYEQFF.

This clonotype was seen many times. The V call is TRBV12-3 or TRBV12-4, the J call TRBJ1-2; TRBD1 matches 7 bases. The junction had 19 bases not matched to a gene; V was cut back by 5 bases and J by 4 bases. This CDR3 spans 18 amino acids. DNA of the CDR3: TGTGCCAGCAGTCCGGGACAGTTGGATATGGCGCCCTTCTATGGCTACACCTTC. It yields the protein CASSPGQLDMAPFYGYTF.

This clonotype was detected ten times or more. This rearrangement joins TRBV7-9 to TRBJ1-2; unclear D gene. This CDR3 contains 20 residues. CDR1 is SEHNR and CDR2 is FQNEAQ in the germline V gene (reference sequence). V lost 5 bases and J 7 bases, leaving 35 bases between the germline ends. CDR3 bases: TGTGCCAGCAGCCACCTCGATGTCGGTCCTACGGGTGCAAGTCGCTCTGGCTACACCTTC. It translates to CASSHLDVGPTGASRSGYTF.